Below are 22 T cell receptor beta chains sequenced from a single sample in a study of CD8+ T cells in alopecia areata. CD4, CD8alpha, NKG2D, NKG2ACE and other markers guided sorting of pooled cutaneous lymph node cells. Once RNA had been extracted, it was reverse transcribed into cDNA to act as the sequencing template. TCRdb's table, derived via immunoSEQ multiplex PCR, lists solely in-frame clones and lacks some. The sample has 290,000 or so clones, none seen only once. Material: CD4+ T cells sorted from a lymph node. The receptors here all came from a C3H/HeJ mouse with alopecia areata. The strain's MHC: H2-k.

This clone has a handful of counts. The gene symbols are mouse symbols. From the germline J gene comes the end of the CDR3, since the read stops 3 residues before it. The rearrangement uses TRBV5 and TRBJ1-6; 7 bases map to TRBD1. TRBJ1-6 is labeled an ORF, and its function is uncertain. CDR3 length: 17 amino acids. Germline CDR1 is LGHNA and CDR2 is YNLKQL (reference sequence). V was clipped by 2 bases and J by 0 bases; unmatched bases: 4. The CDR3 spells CASSQTGVLSYNSPLYF. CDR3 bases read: TGTGCCAGCAGCCAAACAGGGGTCCTTTCCTATAATTCGCCC.

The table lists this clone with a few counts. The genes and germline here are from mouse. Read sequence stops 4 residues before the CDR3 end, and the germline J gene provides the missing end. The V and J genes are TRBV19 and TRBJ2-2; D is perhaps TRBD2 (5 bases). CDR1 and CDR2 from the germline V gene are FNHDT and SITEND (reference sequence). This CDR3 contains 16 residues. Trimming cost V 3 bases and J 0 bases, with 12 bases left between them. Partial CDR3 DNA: TGTGCCAGCAGTACGTGGAGGACTTCAAACACCGGG. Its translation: CASSTWRTSNTG. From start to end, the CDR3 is CASSTWRTSNTGQLYF. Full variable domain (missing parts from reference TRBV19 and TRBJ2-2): GGIITQTPKFLIGQEGQKLTLKCQQNFNHDTMYWYRQDSGKGLRLIYYSITENDLQKGDLSEGYDASREKKSSFSLTVTSAQKNEMAVFLCASSTWRTSNTGQLYFGEGSKLTVL.

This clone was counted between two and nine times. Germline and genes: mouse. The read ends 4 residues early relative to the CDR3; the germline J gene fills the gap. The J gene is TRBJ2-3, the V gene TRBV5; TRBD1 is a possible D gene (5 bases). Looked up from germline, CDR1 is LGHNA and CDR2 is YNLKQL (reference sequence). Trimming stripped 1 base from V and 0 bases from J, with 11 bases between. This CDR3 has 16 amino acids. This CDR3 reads CASSQGQGSSAETLYF. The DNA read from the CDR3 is TGTGCCAGCAGCCAAGGGCAGGGATCTAGTGCAGAA.

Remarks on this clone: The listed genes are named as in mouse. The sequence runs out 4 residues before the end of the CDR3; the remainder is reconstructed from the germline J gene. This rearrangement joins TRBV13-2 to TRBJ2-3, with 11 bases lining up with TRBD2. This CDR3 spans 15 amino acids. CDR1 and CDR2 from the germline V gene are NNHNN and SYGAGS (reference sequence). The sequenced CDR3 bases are TGTGCCAGCGGTGCCGGGACTGGGGGAAAAGAA. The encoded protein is CASGAGTGGKE. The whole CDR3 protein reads CASGAGTGGKETLYF.

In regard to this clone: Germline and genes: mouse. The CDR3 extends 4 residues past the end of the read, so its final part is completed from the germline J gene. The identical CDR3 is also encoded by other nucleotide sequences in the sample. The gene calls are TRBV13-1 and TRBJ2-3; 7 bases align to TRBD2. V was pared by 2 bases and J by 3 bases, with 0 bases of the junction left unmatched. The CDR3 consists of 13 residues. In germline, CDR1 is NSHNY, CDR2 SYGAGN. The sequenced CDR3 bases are TGTGCCAGCAGTGAACTGGGGGCAGAA. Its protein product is CASSELGAE. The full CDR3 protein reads CASSELGAETLYF.

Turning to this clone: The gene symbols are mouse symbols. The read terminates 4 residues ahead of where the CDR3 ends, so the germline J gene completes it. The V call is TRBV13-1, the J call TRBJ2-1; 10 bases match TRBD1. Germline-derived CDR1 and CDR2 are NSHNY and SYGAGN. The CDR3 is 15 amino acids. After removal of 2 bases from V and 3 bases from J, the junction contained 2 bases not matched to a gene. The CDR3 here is CASSEGQGSYAEQFF. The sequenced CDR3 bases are TGTGCCAGCAGTGAGGGACAGGGGTCCTATGCT.

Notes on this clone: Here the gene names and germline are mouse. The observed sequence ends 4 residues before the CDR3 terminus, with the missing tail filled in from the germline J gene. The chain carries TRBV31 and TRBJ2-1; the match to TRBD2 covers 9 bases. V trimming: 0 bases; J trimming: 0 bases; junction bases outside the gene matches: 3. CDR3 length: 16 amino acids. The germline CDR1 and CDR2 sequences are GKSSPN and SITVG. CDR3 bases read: TGTGCCTGGAGTCTACTGGGGGGTTATAACTATGCT. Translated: CAWSLLGGYNYA. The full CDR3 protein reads CAWSLLGGYNYAEQFF.

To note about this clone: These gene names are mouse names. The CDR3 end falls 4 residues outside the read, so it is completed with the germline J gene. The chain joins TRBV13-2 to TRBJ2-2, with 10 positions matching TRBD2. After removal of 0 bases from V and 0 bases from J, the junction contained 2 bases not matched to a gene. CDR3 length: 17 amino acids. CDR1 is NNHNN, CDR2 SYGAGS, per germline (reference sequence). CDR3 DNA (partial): TGTGCCAGCGGTGATGACTGGGGGGGAGCAAACACCGGG. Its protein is CASGDDWGGANTG. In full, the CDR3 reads CASGDDWGGANTGQLYF.

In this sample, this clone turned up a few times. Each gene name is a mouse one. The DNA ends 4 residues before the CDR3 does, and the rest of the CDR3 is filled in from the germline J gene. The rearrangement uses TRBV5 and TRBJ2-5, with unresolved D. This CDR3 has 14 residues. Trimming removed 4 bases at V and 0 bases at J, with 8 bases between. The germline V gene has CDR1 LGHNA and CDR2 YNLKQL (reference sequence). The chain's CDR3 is CASSPLVNQDTQYF. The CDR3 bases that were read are TGTGCCAGCAGCCCGCTGGTTAACCAAGAC.

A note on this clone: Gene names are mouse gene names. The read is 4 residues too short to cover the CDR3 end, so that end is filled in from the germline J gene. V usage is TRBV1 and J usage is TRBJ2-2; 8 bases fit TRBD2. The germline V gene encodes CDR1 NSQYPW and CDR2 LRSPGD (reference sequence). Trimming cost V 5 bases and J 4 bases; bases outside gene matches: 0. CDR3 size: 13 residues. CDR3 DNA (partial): TGCACCTGCAGTCTGGGGGGCACCGGG. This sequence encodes CTCSLGGTG. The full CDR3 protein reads CTCSLGGTGQLYF. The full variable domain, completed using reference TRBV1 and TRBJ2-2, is VTLLEQNPRWRLVPRGQAVNLRCILKNSQYPWMSWYQQDLQKQLQWLFTLRSPGDKEVKSLPGADYLATRVTDTELRLQVANMSQGRTLYCTCSLGGTGQLYFGEGSKLTVL.

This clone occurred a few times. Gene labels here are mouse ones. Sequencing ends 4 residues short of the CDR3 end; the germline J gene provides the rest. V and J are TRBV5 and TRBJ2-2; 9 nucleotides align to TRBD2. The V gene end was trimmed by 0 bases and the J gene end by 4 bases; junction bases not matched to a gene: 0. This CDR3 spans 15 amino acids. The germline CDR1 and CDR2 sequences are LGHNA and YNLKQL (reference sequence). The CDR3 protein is CASSQELGGTGQLYF. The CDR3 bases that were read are TGTGCCAGCAGCCAAGAACTGGGGGGCACCGGG.

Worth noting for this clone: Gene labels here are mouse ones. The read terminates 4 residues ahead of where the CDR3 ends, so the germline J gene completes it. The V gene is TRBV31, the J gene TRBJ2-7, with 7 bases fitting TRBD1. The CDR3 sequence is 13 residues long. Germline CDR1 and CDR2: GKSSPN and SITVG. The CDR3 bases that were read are TGTGCCTGGAGTCGACAGGGAGGAGAT. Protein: CAWSRQGGD. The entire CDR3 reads CAWSRQGGDEQYF.

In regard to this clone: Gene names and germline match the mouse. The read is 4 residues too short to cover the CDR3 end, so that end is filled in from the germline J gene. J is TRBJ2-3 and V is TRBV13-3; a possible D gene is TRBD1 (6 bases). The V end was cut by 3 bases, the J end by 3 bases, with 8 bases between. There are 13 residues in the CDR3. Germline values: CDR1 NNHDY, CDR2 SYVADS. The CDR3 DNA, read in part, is TGTGCCAGCAGTGGAGACAGGGCAGAA. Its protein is CASSGDRAE. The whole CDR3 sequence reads CASSGDRAETLYF.

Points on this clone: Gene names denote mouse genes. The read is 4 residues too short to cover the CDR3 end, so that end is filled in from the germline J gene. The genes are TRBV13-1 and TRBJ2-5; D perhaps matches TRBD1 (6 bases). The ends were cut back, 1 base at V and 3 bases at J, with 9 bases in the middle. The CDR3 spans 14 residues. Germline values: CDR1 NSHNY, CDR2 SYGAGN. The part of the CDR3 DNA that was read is TGTGCCAGCAGTGATTGGGGACAACAAGAC. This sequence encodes CASSDWGQQD. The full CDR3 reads CASSDWGQQDTQYF.

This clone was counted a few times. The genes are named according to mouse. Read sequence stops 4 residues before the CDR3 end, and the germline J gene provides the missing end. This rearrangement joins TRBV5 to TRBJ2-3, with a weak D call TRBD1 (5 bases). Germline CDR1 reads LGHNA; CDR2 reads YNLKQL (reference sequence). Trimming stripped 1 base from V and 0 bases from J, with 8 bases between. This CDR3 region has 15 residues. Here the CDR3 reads CASSQVRASAETLYF. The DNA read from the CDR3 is TGTGCCAGCAGCCAAGTCAGGGCTAGTGCAGAA.

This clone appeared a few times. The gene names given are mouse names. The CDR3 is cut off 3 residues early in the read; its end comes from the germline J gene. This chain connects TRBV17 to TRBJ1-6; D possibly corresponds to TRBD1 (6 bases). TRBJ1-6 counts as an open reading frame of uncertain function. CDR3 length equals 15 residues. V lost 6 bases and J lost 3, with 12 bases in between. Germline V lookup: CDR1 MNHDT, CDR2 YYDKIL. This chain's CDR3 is CASRTLTGYNSPLYF. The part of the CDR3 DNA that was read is TGTGCTAGCAGGACCTTGACAGGCTATAATTCGCCC.

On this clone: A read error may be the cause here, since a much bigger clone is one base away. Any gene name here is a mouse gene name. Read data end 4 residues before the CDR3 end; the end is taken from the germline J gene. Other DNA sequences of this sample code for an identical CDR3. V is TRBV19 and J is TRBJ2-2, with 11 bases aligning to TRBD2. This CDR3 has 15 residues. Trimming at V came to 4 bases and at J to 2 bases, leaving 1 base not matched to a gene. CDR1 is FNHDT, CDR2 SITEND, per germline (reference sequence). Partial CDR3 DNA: TGTGCCAGCAGTCGGACTGGGGGGAACACCGGG. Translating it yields CASSRTGGNTG. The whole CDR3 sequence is CASSRTGGNTGQLYF.

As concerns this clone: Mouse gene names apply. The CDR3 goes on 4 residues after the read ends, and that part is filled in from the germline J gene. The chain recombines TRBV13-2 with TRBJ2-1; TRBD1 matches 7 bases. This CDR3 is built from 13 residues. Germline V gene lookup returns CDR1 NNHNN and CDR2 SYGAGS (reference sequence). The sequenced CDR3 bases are TGTGCCAGCGGTCTACAGGGGAGAGCT. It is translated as CASGLQGRA. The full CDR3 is CASGLQGRAEQFF.

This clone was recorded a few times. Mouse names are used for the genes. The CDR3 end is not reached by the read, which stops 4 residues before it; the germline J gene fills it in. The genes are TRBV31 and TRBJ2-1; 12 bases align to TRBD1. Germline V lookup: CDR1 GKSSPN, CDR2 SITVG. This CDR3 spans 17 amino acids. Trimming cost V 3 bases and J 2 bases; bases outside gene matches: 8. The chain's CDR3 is CAWRRPGTGGHYAEQFF. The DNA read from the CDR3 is TGTGCCTGGAGACGTCCCGGGACAGGGGGCCACTATGCT.

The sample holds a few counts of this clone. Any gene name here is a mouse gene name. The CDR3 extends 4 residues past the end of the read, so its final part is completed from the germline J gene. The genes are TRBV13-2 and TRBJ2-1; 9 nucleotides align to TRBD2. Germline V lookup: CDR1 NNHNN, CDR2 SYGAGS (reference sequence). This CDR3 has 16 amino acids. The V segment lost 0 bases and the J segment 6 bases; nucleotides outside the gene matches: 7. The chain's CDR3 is CASGDARVGGRAEQFF. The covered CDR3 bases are TGTGCCAGCGGTGATGCAAGGGTGGGGGGGCGTGCT.

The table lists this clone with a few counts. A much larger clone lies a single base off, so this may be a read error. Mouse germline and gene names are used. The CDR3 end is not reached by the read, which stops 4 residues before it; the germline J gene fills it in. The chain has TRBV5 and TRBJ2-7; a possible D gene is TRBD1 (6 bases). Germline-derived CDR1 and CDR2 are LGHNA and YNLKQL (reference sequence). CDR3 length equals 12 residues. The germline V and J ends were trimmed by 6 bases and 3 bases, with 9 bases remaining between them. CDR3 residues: CASRRDNYEQYF. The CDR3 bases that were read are TGTGCCAGCAGGCGGGACAACTAT.

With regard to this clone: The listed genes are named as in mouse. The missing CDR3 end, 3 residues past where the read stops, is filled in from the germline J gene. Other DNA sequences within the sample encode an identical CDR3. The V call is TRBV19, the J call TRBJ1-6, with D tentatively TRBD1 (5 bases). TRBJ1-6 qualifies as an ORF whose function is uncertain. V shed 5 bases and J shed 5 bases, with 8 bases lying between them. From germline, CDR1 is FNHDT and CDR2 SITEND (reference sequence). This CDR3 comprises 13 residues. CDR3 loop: CASSRQNNSPLYF. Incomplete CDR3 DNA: TGTGCCAGCAGCCGACAGAATAATTCGCCC.